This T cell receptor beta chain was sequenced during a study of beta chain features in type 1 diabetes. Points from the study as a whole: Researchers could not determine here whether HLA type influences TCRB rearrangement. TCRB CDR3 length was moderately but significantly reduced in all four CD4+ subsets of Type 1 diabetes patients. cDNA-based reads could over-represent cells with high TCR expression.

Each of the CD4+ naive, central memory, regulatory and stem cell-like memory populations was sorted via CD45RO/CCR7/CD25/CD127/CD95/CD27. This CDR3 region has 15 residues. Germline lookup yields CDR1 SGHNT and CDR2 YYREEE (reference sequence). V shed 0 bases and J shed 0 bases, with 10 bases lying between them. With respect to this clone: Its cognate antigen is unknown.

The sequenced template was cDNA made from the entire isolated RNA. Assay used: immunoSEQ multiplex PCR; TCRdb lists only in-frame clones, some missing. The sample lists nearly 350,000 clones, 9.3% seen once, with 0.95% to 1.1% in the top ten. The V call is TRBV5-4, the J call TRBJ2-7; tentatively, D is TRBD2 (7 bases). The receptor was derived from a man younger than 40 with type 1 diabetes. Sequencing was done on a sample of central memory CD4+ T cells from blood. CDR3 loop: CASSLGGGVSYEQYF. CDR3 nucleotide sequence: TGTGCCAGCAGCTTGGGCGGGGGCGTCTCCTACGAGCAGTACTTC. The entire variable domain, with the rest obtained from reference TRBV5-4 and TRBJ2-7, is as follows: ETGVTQSPTHLIKTRGQQVTLRCSSQSGHNTVSWYQQALGQGPQFIFQYYREEENGRGNFPPRFSGLQFPNYSSELNVNALELDDSALYLCASSLGGGVSYEQYFGPGTRLTVT.